These 25 T cell receptor beta chains originate from one sample sequenced in a study of early T cells in non-severe SARS-CoV-2 infection. TCRdb itself ran the 5' RACE reads through MiXCR, one entry per CDR3 protein. The table lists about 71,000 distinct CDR3 sequences, around 12% of them singletons, with 2.7% in the top ten. Sequencing was performed on whole blood, taken at baseline. The source is an adult who was a healthcare worker with PCR-confirmed SARS-CoV-2 infection or an uninfected control (not recorded which).

This clonotype has more than one count but fewer than ten. The chain joins TRBV3-1 to TRBJ2-7; D is possibly TRBD1 or TRBD2 (6 bases each). V was pared by 3 bases and J by 6 bases, with 12 bases between. Germline CDR1 and CDR2: LGHDT and YNNKEL (reference sequence). The CDR3 runs 13 residues. For the CDR3, the DNA is TGTGCCAGCAGCCAGTTCAAGGGGGGCGAGCAGTACTTC. It codes for CASSQFKGGEQYF.

This clonotype was seen at least ten times. The rearrangement links TRBV5-1 to TRBJ1-1; no clear D gene. V lost 3 bases and J lost 2, with 8 bases in between. This CDR3 has 13 residues. Germline loops: CDR1 SGHRS, CDR2 YFSETQ. CDR3 bases: TGCGCCAGCAGCTCTAGGGAAAACACTGAAGCTTTCTTT. Protein sequence: CASSSRENTEAFF.

V is TRBV10-2 and J is TRBJ2-1; no reliable D call. The germline V gene encodes CDR1 WSHSY and CDR2 SAAADI. This CDR3 is built from 10 residues. Trimming took off 8 bases at V and 5 bases at J, with 4 bases between the two ends. The CDR3 DNA reads as TGCGCCAGCGGGGACAATGAGCAGTTCTTC. Its protein is CASGDNEQFF.

The rearrangement joins TRBV28 to TRBJ2-3; no reliable D call. V was trimmed by 3 bases and J by 1 base, leaving 8 bases between them. The CDR3 is 14 amino acids. The germline CDR1 and CDR2 sequences are MDHEN and SYDVKM. In DNA, the CDR3 is TGTGCCAGCAGTTTCTTGCAGGGCACAGATACGCAGTATTTT. The encoded protein is CASSFLQGTDTQYF.

This chain uses TRBV28 with TRBJ2-7; possible D gene TRBD1, 6 bases. Trimming cost V 1 base and J 6 bases, with 10 bases left between them. Germline CDR1 reads MDHEN; CDR2 reads SYDVKM. CDR3 length: 13 residues. This chain's CDR3 is CASSLSGASEQYF. The CDR3 DNA reads TGTGCCAGCAGTTTATCAGGGGCGAGCGAGCAGTACTTC.

The V gene is TRBV4-1, the J gene TRBJ2-5; possibly TRBD1 or TRBD2 for D (5 bases each). The CDR3 contains 15 residues. V lost 4 bases, J lost 0 bases, and 12 bases lay in between. Germline-derived CDR1 and CDR2 are MGHRA and YSYEKL. The CDR3 nucleotides are TGCGCCAGCAGCCGTTTAGGGACGGACCAAGAGACCCAGTACTTC. This encodes CASSRLGTDQETQYF.

CDR3: CASSLLRGTGPLAQYF. The CDR3, as DNA: TGTGCCAGCAGTCTCCTGAGGGGGACAGGGCCCTTGGCCCAGTACTTC. The gene calls are TRBV11-2 and TRBJ2-5; TRBD1 matches at 9 bases. The length of the CDR3 is 16 residues. V lost 6 bases and J lost 9; bases outside the gene matches: 17. CDR1 is SGHAT, CDR2 FQNNGV, per germline.

This clonotype showed up many times. The rearrangement links TRBV2 to TRBJ2-1; 10 positions agree with TRBD2. V was pared by 4 bases and J by 15 bases, with 9 bases of the junction left unmatched. The CDR3 sequence is 13 residues long. CDR1 and CDR2 from the germline V gene are SNHLY and FYNNEI. The CDR3 protein is CASSVTAGGLLFF. The CDR3 DNA follows: TGTGCCAGCAGTGTAACAGCGGGGGGGCTCTTGTTCTTC.

This clonotype was seen at least ten times. The rearrangement uses TRBV6-1 and TRBJ1-5; 10 bases line up with TRBD1. Per germline, CDR1 MNHNS and CDR2 SASEGT. The junction had 5 bases not matched to a gene; V was cut back by 6 bases and J by 0 bases. CDR3 size: 16 residues. The CDR3 nucleotides are TGTGCCAGCAGATCCGGGACAGGGGATAGCAATCAGCCCCAGCATTTT. This translates into CASRSGTGDSNQPQHF.

This clonotype has just a few counts. The chain is built from TRBV28 and TRBJ2-3; the D is unclear. Germline CDR1 reads MDHEN; CDR2 reads SYDVKM. The CDR3 is 12 amino acids. Trimming took off 2 bases at V and 5 bases at J, with 5 bases between the two ends. This CDR3 is CASSLLKDTQYF. CDR3 coding DNA: TGTGCCAGCAGTTTACTCAAAGATACGCAGTATTTT.

This clonotype came up a few times. The chain has TRBV18 and TRBJ1-3; D is unclear. Trimming pared 2 bases from V and 4 bases from J, leaving 6 bases between. The CDR3 loop spans 13 amino acids. Germline values: CDR1 KGHSH, CDR2 LQKENI. The CDR3 nucleotides are TGTGCCAGCTCACCAGGGAGCGGAAACACCATATATTTT. It encodes CASSPGSGNTIYF.

This clonotype appeared a few times. The V call is TRBV6-1, the J call TRBJ1-1, with unresolved D. In germline, CDR1 is MNHNS, CDR2 SASEGT. Trimming removed 8 bases at V and 1 base at J, with 11 bases between. The CDR3 spans 13 residues. The CDR3 here is CASGVERNTEAFF. The CDR3 DNA is TGTGCCAGCGGGGTAGAAAGGAACACTGAAGCTTTCTTT.

This clonotype was counted a few times. The chain recombines TRBV11-2 with TRBJ1-1; 9 bases match TRBD1. The germline gives CDR1 SGHAT, CDR2 FQNNGV. V trimming: 4 bases; J trimming: 7 bases; junction bases outside the gene matches: 4. This CDR3 contains 13 residues. The CDR3 sequence: CASSSGTGIEAFF. The CDR3 region has the DNA TGTGCCAGCAGCTCGGGGACAGGGATTGAAGCTTTCTTT.

V usage is TRBV12-3 or TRBV12-4 and J usage is TRBJ2-1, with 15 positions matching TRBD2. V was pared by 4 bases and J by 9 bases, with 4 bases of the junction left unmatched. This CDR3 is 15 amino acids long. The CDR3 nucleotides read TGTGCCAGCAGTTCTCGGACTAGCGGGGGGGCTGAGCAGTTCTTC. It translates to CASSSRTSGGAEQFF.

This clonotype showed up many times. The chain's CDR3 is CASSELMQGGEKLFF. The CDR3 nucleotides are TGTGCCAGCAGTGAACTGATGCAGGGCGGTGAAAAACTGTTTTTT. The rearrangement links TRBV2 to TRBJ1-4; TRBD1 is a possible D gene (5 bases). CDR1 and CDR2 from the germline V gene are SNHLY and FYNNEI. This CDR3 spans 15 amino acids. The V end was cut by 2 bases, the J end by 7 bases, with 14 bases between.

This clonotype was counted a few times. V gene TRBV11-2 combines with J gene TRBJ1-4; 7 nucleotides align to TRBD1. This CDR3 region has 15 residues. Trimming took 4 bases from V and 7 from J; bases not matched to a gene: 9. Germline-derived CDR1 and CDR2 are SGHAT and FQNNGV. Here the CDR3 DNA reads TGTGCCAGCAGCTCGACAGGGTTTGGGACTGAAAAACTGTTTTTT. This encodes CASSSTGFGTEKLFF.

This clonotype turned up a few times. The chain combines TRBV21-1 with TRBJ2-1; TRBD1, the D gene given by the table, was not confirmed from the DNA. TRBV21-1 is deemed a pseudogene. The CDR3 is 13 residues long. CDR3 nucleotide sequence: TGTGCCAGCAGCGGCCACAGGTACAATGAGCAGTTCTTC. Its protein product is CASSGHRYNEQFF.

This clonotype was observed many times. This chain links TRBV6-5 with TRBJ1-5, with 10 bases fitting TRBD1. J gave up 6 bases and V 5 bases, and 10 bases lay outside the gene matches. The CDR3 spans 16 residues. The germline CDR1 and CDR2 sequences are MNHEY and SVGAGI. The DNA for the CDR3 is TGTGCCAGCAGTGCCCAGACCGGGACAGGGGTTCAGCCCCAGCATTTT. It yields the protein CASSAQTGTGVQPQHF.

This clonotype was picked up many times. This chain joins TRBV24-1 and TRBJ2-7, with 10 bases fitting TRBD1. V shed 3 bases and J 5 bases; nucleotides not matched to a gene: 6. Per germline, CDR1 KGHDR and CDR2 SFDVKD. This CDR3 region has 15 residues. The CDR3 nucleotides read TGTGCCACCAGTGATGCAGGACAGGGGGGTGACGAGCAGTACTTC. Protein sequence: CATSDAGQGGDEQYF.

This clonotype has more than one count but fewer than ten. The chain carries TRBV28 and TRBJ1-4; possibly TRBD1 for D (6 bases). The CDR3 is made up of 11 amino acids. The V end lost 2 bases, the J end lost 13 bases, and 8 bases lay between the germline ends. Germline V gene data show CDR1 as MDHEN and CDR2 as SYDVKM. CDR3 in amino acids: CASSLRGGLFF. CDR3 coding DNA: TGTGCCAGCAGTTTAAGAGGGGGACTGTTTTTT.

The table lists this clonotype with many counts. This chain joins TRBV6-6 and TRBJ1-4; D not resolved. Trimming left V 4 bases short and J 5 bases short, with 11 bases between. There are 14 residues in the CDR3. Germline assignment: CDR1 MNHNY and CDR2 SVGAGI (reference sequence). CDR3 residues: CASSSAGFNEKLFF. The CDR3 DNA reads TGTGCCAGCAGTTCCGCAGGCTTCAATGAAAAACTGTTTTTT.

This clonotype has at least ten counts. This chain uses TRBV2 with TRBJ1-5; D is perhaps TRBD1 (5 bases). This CDR3 contains 13 residues. Germline loops: CDR1 SNHLY, CDR2 FYNNEI. Deletions cut 4 bases from V and 6 bases from J, with 10 bases between. The CDR3 sequence: CASSVGEGQPQHF. CDR3 DNA sequence: TGTGCCAGCAGTGTGGGGGAGGGTCAGCCCCAGCATTTT.

The chain couples TRBV12-3 or TRBV12-4 to TRBJ2-5; 11 nucleotides line up with TRBD2. The CDR3 has 17 residues. V was clipped by 6 bases and J by 4 bases; unmatched bases: 13. The CDR3 DNA follows: TGTGCCAGCAGCACTACTCTGGGGACTAGCGGACTAGAGACCCAGTACTTC. Amino acids: CASSTTLGTSGLETQYF.

The chain links TRBV20-1 to TRBJ1-2; D is unclear. The CDR3 spans 10 residues. V dropped 4 bases and J dropped 8 bases, with 8 bases sitting between them. Germline CDR1 reads DFQATT; CDR2 reads SNEGSKA (reference sequence). The CDR3 DNA reads TGCAGTGCTATTCGTATGGGCTACACCTTC. Translated, it gives CSAIRMGYTF.

This chain links TRBV12-3 or TRBV12-4 with TRBJ1-2; D remains ambiguous. CDR3 length: 12 amino acids. The germline V and J ends were trimmed by 5 bases and 4 bases, with 8 bases remaining between them. CDR3 amino acids: CASSLTFYGYTF. The CDR3 DNA reads TGTGCCAGCAGTCTAACATTCTATGGCTACACCTTC.